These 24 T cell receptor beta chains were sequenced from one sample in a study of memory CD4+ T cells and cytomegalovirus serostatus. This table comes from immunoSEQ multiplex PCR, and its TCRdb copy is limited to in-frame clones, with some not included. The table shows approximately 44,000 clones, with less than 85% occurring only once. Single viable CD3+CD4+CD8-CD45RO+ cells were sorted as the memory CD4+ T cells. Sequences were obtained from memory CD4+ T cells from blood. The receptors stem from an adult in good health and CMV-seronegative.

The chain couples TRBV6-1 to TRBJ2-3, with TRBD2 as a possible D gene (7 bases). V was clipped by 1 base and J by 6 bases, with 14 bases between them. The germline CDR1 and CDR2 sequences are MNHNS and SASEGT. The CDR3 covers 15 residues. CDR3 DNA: TGTGCCAGCAGTGAAGGGGGGGGCCGCGCCGATACGCAGTATTTT. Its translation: CASSEGGGRADTQYF.

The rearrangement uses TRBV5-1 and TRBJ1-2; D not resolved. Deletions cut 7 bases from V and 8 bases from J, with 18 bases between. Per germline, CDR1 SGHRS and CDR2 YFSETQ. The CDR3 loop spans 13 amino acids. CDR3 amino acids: CASSEDFSYGYTF. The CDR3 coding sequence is TGCGCCAGCTCCGAGGACTTCTCTTACGGCTACACCTTC. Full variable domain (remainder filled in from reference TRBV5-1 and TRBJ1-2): KAGVTQTPRYLIKTRGQQVTLSCSPISGHRSVSWYQQTPGQGLQFLFEYFSETQRNKGNFPGRFSGRQFSNSRSEMNVSTLELGDSALYLCASSEDFSYGYTFGSGTRLTVV.

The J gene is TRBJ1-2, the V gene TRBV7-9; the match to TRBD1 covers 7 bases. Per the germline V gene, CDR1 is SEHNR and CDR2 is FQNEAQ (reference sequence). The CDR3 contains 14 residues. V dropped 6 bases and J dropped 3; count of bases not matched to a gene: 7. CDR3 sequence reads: CASRKTGADYGYTF. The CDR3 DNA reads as TGTGCCAGCAGAAAAACAGGGGCGGACTATGGCTACACCTTC.

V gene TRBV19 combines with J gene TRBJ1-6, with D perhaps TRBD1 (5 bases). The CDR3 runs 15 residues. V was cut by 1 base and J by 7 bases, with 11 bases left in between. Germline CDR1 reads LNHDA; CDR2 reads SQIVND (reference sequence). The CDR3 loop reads CASSIVAGNNSPLHF. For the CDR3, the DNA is TGTGCCAGTAGTATAGTCGCAGGGAACAATTCACCCCTCCACTTT.

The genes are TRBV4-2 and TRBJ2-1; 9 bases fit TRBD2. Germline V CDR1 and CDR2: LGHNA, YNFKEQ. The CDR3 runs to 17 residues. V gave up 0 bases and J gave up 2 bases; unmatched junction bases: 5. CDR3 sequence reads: CASSQDWASGAYNEQFF. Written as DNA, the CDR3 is TGTGCCAGCAGCCAAGACTGGGCTAGCGGGGCCTACAATGAGCAGTTCTTC.

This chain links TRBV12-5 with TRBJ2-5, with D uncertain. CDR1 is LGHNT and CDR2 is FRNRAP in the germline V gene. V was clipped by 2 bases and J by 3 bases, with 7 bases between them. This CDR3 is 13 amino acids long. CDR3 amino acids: CASGLYSEETQYF. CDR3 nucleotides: TGTGCTAGTGGTTTGTATTCTGAAGAGACCCAGTACTTC. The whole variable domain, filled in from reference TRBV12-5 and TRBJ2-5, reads DARVTQTPRHKVTEMGQEVTMRCQPILGHNTVFWYRQTMMQGLELLAYFRNRAPLDDSGMPKDRFSAEMPDATLATLKIQPSEPRDSAVYFCASGLYSEETQYFGPGTRLLVL.

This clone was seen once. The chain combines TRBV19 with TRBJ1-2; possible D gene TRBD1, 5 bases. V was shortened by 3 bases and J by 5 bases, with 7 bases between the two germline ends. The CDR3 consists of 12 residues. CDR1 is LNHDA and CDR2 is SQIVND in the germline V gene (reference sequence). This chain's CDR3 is CASSIRAYGYTF. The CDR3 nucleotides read TGTGCCAGTAGTATCAGGGCGTATGGCTACACCTTC.

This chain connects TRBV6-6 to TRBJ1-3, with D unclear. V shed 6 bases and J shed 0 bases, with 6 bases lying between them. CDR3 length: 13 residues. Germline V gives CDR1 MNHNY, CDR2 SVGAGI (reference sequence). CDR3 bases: TGTGCCAGCAGAGAGGCCTCTGGAAACACCATATATTTT. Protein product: CASREASGNTIYF.

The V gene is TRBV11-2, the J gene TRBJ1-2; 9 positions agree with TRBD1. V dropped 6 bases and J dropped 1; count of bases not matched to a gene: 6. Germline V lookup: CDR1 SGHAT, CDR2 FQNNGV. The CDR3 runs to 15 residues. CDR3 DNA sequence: TGTGCCAGCAGGAGGGACAGGGAGATTAACTATGGCTACACCTTC. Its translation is CASRRDREINYGYTF.

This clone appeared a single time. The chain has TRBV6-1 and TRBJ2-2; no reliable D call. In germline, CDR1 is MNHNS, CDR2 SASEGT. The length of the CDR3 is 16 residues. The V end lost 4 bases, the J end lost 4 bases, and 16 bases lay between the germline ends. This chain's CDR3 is CASSVRTGPGTGELFF. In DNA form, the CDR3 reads TGTGCCAGCAGTGTCCGGACCGGGCCGGGCACCGGGGAGCTGTTTTTT.

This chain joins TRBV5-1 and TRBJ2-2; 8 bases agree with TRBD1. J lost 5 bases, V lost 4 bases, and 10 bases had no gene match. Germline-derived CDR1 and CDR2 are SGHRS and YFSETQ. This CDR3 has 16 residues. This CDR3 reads CASSLTTGVETGELFF. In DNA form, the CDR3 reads TGCGCCAGCAGCCTTACGACAGGGGTGGAAACCGGGGAGCTGTTTTTT.

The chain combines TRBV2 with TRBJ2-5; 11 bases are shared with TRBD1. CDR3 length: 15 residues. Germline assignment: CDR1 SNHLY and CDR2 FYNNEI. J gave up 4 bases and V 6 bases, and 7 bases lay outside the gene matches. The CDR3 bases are TGTGCCAGCAGCAGAGAGGGACAGGGGGGAGAGACCCAGTACTTC. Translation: CASSREGQGGETQYF.

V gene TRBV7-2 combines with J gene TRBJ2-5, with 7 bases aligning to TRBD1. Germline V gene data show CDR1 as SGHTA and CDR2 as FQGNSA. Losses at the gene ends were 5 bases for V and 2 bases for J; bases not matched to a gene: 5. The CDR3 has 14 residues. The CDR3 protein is CASSPTGQQETQYF. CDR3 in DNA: TGTGCCAGCAGCCCGACAGGGCAACAAGAGACCCAGTACTTC.

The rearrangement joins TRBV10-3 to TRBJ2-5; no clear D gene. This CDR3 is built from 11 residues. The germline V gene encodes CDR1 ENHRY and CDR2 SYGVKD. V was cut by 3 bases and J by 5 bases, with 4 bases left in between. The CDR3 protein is CAISEGETQYF. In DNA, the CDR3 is TGTGCCATCAGTGAAGGGGAGACCCAGTACTTC.

For the CDR3, the DNA is TGTGCCAGCAGTCGGGCCCTCCGAGGCGAGACCCAGTACTTC. Protein: CASSRALRGETQYF. The chain uses TRBV2 and TRBJ2-5; D gene unclear. The CDR3 is made up of 14 amino acids. V lost 5 bases and J 5 bases, leaving 15 bases between the germline ends. Germline lookup yields CDR1 SNHLY and CDR2 FYNNEI. The variable domain in full, with the rest retrieved from reference TRBV2 and TRBJ2-5, is EPEVTQTPSHQVTQMGQEVILRCVPISNHLYFYWYRQILGQKVEFLVSFYNNEISEKSEIFDDQFSVERPDGSNFTLKIRSTKLEDSAMYFCASSRALRGETQYFGPGTRLLVL.

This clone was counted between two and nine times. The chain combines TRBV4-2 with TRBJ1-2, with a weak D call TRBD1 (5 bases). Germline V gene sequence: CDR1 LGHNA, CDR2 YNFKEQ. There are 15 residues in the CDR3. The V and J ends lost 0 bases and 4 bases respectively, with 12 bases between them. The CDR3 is CASSQDLTVPYGYTF. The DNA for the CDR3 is TGTGCCAGCAGCCAAGATTTGACAGTCCCCTATGGCTACACCTTC.

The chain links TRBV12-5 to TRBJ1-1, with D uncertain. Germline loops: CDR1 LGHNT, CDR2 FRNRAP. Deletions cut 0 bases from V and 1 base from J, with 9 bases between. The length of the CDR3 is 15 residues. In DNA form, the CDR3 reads TGTGCTAGTGGTTTGGTAAGAGGAGAGAACACTGAAGCTTTCTTT. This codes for CASGLVRGENTEAFF.

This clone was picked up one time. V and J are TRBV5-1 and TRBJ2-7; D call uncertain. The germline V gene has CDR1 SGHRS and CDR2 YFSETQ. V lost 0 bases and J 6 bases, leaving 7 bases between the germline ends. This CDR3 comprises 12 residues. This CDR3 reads CASSLEGSEQYF. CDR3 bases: TGCGCCAGCAGCTTGGAAGGGTCCGAGCAGTACTTC.

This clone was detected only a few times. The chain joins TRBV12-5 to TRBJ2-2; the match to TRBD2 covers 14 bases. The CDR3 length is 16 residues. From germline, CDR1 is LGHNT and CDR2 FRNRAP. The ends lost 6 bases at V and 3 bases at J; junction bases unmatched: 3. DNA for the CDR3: TGTGCTAGTGGCCTGGGACTAGCGGGGGACACCGGGGAGCTGTTTTTT. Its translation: CASGLGLAGDTGELFF. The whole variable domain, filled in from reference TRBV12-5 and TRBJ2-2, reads DARVTQTPRHKVTEMGQEVTMRCQPILGHNTVFWYRQTMMQGLELLAYFRNRAPLDDSGMPKDRFSAEMPDATLATLKIQPSEPRDSAVYFCASGLGLAGDTGELFFGEGSRLTVL.

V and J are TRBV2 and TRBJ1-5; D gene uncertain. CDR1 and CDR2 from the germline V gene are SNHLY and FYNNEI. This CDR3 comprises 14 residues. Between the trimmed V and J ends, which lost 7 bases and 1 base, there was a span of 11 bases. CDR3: CASKLDGSNQPQHF. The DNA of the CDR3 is TGTGCCAGCAAACTAGACGGCAGCAATCAGCCCCAGCATTTT.

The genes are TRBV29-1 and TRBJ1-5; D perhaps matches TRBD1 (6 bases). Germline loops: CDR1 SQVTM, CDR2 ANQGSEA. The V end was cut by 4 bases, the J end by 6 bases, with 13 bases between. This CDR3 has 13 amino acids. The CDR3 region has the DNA TGCAGCGTTGGAGCAGGGGCAGGTCAGCCCCAGCATTTT. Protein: CSVGAGAGQPQHF.

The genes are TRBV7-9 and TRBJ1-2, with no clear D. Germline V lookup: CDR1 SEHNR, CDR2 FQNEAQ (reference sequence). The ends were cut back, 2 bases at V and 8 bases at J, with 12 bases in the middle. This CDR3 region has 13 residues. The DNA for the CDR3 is TGTGCCAGCAGCTTAATGCAGGAAGGAGGCTACACCTTC. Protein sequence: CASSLMQEGGYTF.

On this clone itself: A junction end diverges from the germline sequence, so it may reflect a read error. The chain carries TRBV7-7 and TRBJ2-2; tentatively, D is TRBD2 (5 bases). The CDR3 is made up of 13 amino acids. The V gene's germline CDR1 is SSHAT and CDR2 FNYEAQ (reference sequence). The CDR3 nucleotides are TGTGCTAGCAGCCCCCGGGGAGCCGGGGAGCTGTTTTTT. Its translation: CASSPRGAGELFF.

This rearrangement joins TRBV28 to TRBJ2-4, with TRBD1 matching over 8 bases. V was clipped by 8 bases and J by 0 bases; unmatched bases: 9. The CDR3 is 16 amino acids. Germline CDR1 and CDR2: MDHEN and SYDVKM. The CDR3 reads CASRTTGGRAKNIQYF. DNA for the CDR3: TGTGCCAGCCGGACCACAGGGGGGAGAGCCAAAAACATTCAGTACTTC.